This paragraph reports one T cell receptor (beta chain). The data were obtained in a study of T cells expressing NK-cell markers. Study-wide background: Each TCR beta repertoire originated in sorted T cells that were CD3+CD56+NKG2C+, CD3+CD56+NKG2C- or CD3+CD56-NKG2C+.

The CDR3 length is 13 residues. 5'RACE template switching built TCR beta cDNA with unique molecular identifiers. TCRdb re-called the 5' RACE reads; every CDR3 protein appears as one record, without DNA. In all, the sample yields some 600,000 distinct CDR3 sequences. This chain uses TRBV12-3 or TRBV12-4 with TRBJ1-2; TCRdb calls TRBD1, which cannot be checked without DNA. The sample comprised blood T cells: a sorted CD56 or NKG2C T cell subset, CD4+ or CD8+ T cells, or bulk PBMC T cells (not recorded which). This clonotype originated in a man aged 18 to 30 in good health. The chain's CDR3 is CASFGGGIGGYTF.